The clone carrying this TCR beta chain has more than one count but fewer than ten. The sample originates from a study of blood T cell repertoires in COVID-19. Study details: Samples came from the United States, Italy and Spain, spanning acute and convalescent COVID-19.

Trimming removed 3 bases from V and 7 bases from J, with 12 bases in between. CDR1 and CDR2 (germline): LGHDT, YNNKEL (reference sequence). CDR3 length: 13 residues. Recruitment covered about two dozen US areas and drew participants whose ages spanned roughly 18 to 90 years. Participants had their cohort set by participant-reported clinical history. In the authors' methods: Counts of nucleated cells, estimated from reference gene primer amplification, were obtained. Data came from immunoSEQ multiplex PCR; TCRdb stores just in-frame clones and leaves some out. V and J calls and clone size come straight from that table; D and trimming were deduced from the DNA. The sample carries over 350,000 clones, nearly 90% recorded once.

The sample was PBMCs or T cells enriched from blood (not recorded which). The rearrangement joins TRBV3-1 (or the pseudogene TRBV3-2) to TRBJ2-5; D is unclear. The TCR comes from a woman between 18 and 29 years old with acute COVID-19. DNA of the CDR3: TGTGCCAGCAGCCATAGCTCCTCCGGGACCCAGTACTTC. Protein sequence: CASSHSSSGTQYF.